The 17 T cell receptor beta chains listed next were all sequenced from one sample in a study of regulatory T cells in long-lasting Graves disease. Both iRepertoire HTBI primers and Arm-PCR of CDR3 regions were used to build the TCR beta libraries. TCRdb reprocessed the multiplex PCR reads via MiXCR and lists one record per CDR3 protein. This sample has over 450,000 distinct CDR3 sequences, with roughly 21% found just once. Time point reported: persistent/refractory GD, antithyroid drugs over 5 years with positive TRAb. From RNA extracted from PBMCs, the TCR library was made. The source material was peripheral blood mononuclear cells (PBMCs), sampled when the disease was refractory, from a patient treated with antithyroid drugs. These receptors were taken from a female donor with Graves disease.

DNA for the CDR3: TGTGCCAGTAGTATAATGGAGGCTAGCTACACCTTC. It specifies CASSIMEASYTF. V gene TRBV19 combines with J gene TRBJ1-2; no clear D gene. Germline values: CDR1 LNHDA, CDR2 SQIVND (reference sequence). CDR3 length: 12 residues. The ends were cut back, 2 bases at V and 9 bases at J, with 10 bases in the middle.

Turning to this clonotype: One base away lies a much larger clone, so this may be a sequencing read error. This sequence joins TRBV2 and TRBJ2-7; 9 bases are shared with TRBD1. Germline CDR1 and CDR2: SNHLY and FYNNEI. CDR3 length equals 15 residues. The CDR3 DNA is TGTGTCAGCAGCGGACAGGGGACCCCAACCTACGAGCAGTACTTC. This encodes CVSSGQGTPTYEQYF.

To note about this clonotype: A clone one base away is much larger, so this may be a read error. V usage is TRBV6-1 and J usage is TRBJ2-7, with 8 bases that match TRBD1. V was clipped by 7 bases and J by 5 bases; unmatched bases: 13. Germline V lookup: CDR1 MNHNS, CDR2 SASEGT. The CDR3 consists of 15 residues. Here the CDR3 DNA reads TGTGCCAGCATTCCCGGACAGGGAATGTCCCACGAGCAGTACTTC. Its protein product is CASIPGQGMSHEQYF.

In this sample, this clonotype turned up many times. The V call is TRBV11-2, the J call TRBJ2-4, with D perhaps TRBD2 (6 bases). Germline V gene lookup returns CDR1 SGHAT and CDR2 FQNNGV. This CDR3 is 17 amino acids long. V gave up 2 bases and J gave up 1 base, with 15 bases separating them. CDR3 sequence: CASSLLPGGGAKNIQYF. CDR3 nucleotides: TGTGCCAGCAGCTTACTCCCAGGTGGGGGGGCCAAAAACATTCAGTACTTC.

This chain joins TRBV29-1 and TRBJ2-1, with TRBD2 matching over 8 bases. Germline V lookup: CDR1 SQVTM, CDR2 ANQGSEA. The CDR3 sequence is 13 residues long. The J segment lost 5 bases and the V segment lost 2 bases, leaving 2 bases of the junction unmatched. CDR3 sequence reads: CSVELAGHNEQFF. Here the CDR3 DNA reads TGCAGCGTTGAACTAGCGGGCCACAATGAGCAGTTCTTC.

This rearrangement joins TRBV29-1 to TRBJ1-1, with D uncertain. The CDR3 is 15 residues long. The germline gives CDR1 SQVTM, CDR2 ANQGSEA. The germline V and J ends were trimmed by 3 bases and 3 bases, with 17 bases remaining between them. In DNA form, the CDR3 reads TGCAGCGTTGAGGGCCGGTTTGCCACCCACACTGAAGCTTTCTTT. Its protein product is CSVEGRFATHTEAFF. Full variable domain (rest looked up from reference TRBV29-1 and TRBJ1-1): SAVISQKPSRDICQRGTSLTIQCQVDSQVTMMFWYRQQPGQSLTLIATANQGSEATYESGFVIDKFPISRPNLTFSTLTVSNMSPEDSSIYLCSVEGRFATHTEAFFGQGTRLTVV.

This clonotype has only a few counts. The gene calls are TRBV28 and TRBJ2-3, with 9 bases fitting TRBD2. Germline CDR1 reads MDHEN; CDR2 reads SYDVKM. With V trimmed by 6 bases and J by 4 bases, 17 bases remained unmatched. The CDR3 contains 18 residues. CDR3 in DNA: TGTGCCAGCAGGGTGCGGCTAGCGGGATTGGACCGGGCAGATACGCAGTATTTT. Protein: CASRVRLAGLDRADTQYF.

This clonotype has a count of ten or more. The rearrangement joins TRBV10-3 to TRBJ1-1, with D unresolved. Germline CDR1 is ENHRY and CDR2 is SYGVKD. CDR3 length: 13 amino acids. Trimming left V 8 bases short and J 2 bases short, with 12 bases between. The CDR3, as DNA: TGTGCCATCCGACCAGGAGGTAACACTGAAGCTTTCTTT. Amino acids: CAIRPGGNTEAFF.

The chain joins TRBV7-2 to TRBJ1-1; TRBD1 agrees at 7 bases. V trimming: 5 bases; J trimming: 5 bases; junction bases outside the gene matches: 11. The CDR3 has 15 amino acids. Looked up from germline, CDR1 is SGHTA and CDR2 is FQGNSA. CDR3 nucleotide sequence: TGTGCCAGCAGCCCTTCGGCAGGGGGAGAAACTGAAGCTTTCTTT. This translates into CASSPSAGGETEAFF.

Details on this clonotype: This sequence may be a read error, since a much larger clone differs from it by one base. V usage is TRBV28 and J usage is TRBJ2-2; unclear D gene. CDR1 and CDR2 from the germline V gene are MDHEN and SYDVKM. There are 18 residues in the CDR3. The CDR3 bases are TGTGCCATCAGTGACCTTACCGCCGACTTGTTGCGTACCGGGGAGCTGTTTTTT. It codes for CAISDLTADLLRTGELFF.

This clonotype was seen repeatedly, ten times or more. This chain connects TRBV29-1 to TRBJ2-7; 10 bases map to TRBD2. V lost 2 bases to trimming and J lost 3 bases; unmatched junction nucleotides: 4. Germline-derived CDR1 and CDR2 are SQVTM and ANQGSEA. The CDR3 is 14 amino acids. CDR3 region: CSVELLAGRYEQYF. CDR3 sequence (DNA): TGCAGCGTTGAATTACTAGCGGGACGCTACGAGCAGTACTTC.

This clonotype was found many times. The J gene is TRBJ2-4, the V gene TRBV6-1, with D hard to call. Germline CDR1 reads MNHNS; CDR2 reads SASEGT. This CDR3 has 16 residues. V was pared by 2 bases and J by 0 bases, with 11 bases between. CDR3 protein: CASSERNQLAKNIQYF. CDR3 DNA sequence: TGTGCCAGCAGTGAACGCAATCAGTTAGCCAAAAACATTCAGTACTTC.

This clonotype was seen many times. The chain employs TRBV14 and TRBJ1-5, with 10 bases that match TRBD1. V was clipped by 0 bases and J by 5 bases; unmatched bases: 10. CDR3 size: 18 residues. Germline CDR1 and CDR2: SGHDN and FVKESK. In DNA form, the CDR3 reads TGTGCCAGCAGCCAAGATGGGCTACCCGGACAGGGGGATCAGCCCCAGCATTTT. Amino acids: CASSQDGLPGQGDQPQHF.

The chain combines TRBV5-1 with TRBJ1-1; TRBD1 is a possible D gene (5 bases). The V and J ends lost 0 bases and 1 base respectively, with 10 bases between them. Germline CDR1 and CDR2: SGHRS and YFSETQ. CDR3 length: 15 residues. The CDR3 protein is CASSLAPGGNTEAFF. CDR3 coding DNA: TGCGCCAGCAGCTTGGCCCCGGGGGGGAACACTGAAGCTTTCTTT.

This clonotype was found a few times. V is TRBV28 and J is TRBJ2-2; D is unresolved. Trimming shortened V by 10 bases and J by 6 bases, and 15 bases separated the two germline ends. The CDR3 length is 13 residues. Germline loops: CDR1 MDHEN, CDR2 SYDVKM. DNA for the CDR3: TGTGCCATCGGTCCATCTGGGGCCGGGGAGCTGTTTTTT. Its protein product is CAIGPSGAGELFF.

This clonotype was picked up a small number of times. The chain has TRBV20-1 and TRBJ2-5, with a weak D call TRBD1 (6 bases). The CDR3 extends over 13 amino acids. CDR1 is DFQATT, CDR2 SNEGSKA, per germline (reference sequence). The V end was cut by 6 bases, the J end by 2 bases, with 13 bases between. CDR3 in DNA: TGCAGTGCCCACGGGACACAACAAGAGACCCAGTACTTC. This sequence encodes CSAHGTQQETQYF.

Comments on this clonotype: At one end the junction does not follow the germline gene, possibly because of a read error. The chain has TRBV27 and TRBJ2-6; perhaps D is TRBD1 or TRBD2 (5 bases each). The CDR3 has 19 residues. Germline V CDR1 and CDR2: MNHEY, SMNVEV (reference sequence). CDR3 sequence (DNA): TGTGCCAGCAGTCTTCGTGAGGGGACGATCGGCTCTGGGACCAACGTCCTGACTTTC. Translation: CASSLREGTIGSGTNVLTF.